This TCR beta chain was captured by sequencing in a study of CXCR3-negative and CXCR3-positive naive CD8 T cells. Points from the study as a whole: Naive cells with CXCR3 showed TRB CDR3s that were more hydrophobic than those in CXCR3-negative naive cells.

The CDR3 totals 11 residues. Germline CDR1 MNHEY, CDR2 SMNVEV (reference sequence). Comment on this clonotype: Its antigen is undetermined.

The authors made the TRB cDNA libraries by 5' RACE using UMI labels. Using the 5' RACE reads, TCRdb records one entry per CDR3 protein without DNA. The sample table includes tens of thousands of distinct CDR3 sequences. The sample was naive CXCR3+ CD8+ T cells from blood. Subset given: CD45RO-CCR7+CD27+CD95- naive CD8+ T cells expressing CXCR3 (TNR3+). The origin of this receptor is a human donor in good health. Some clones in this sample may be carry-over from other donors' samples. V usage is TRBV27 and J usage is TRBJ2-1. This chain's CDR3 is CASTHGNEQFF.